This T cell receptor (beta chain) was documented in a study of CD8+CD57+ T cells in acquired aplastic anemia. Points from the study as a whole: Patients were compared with controls for CD8+ Simpson's diversity, and no significant difference emerged.

Points on this clonotype: Its antigen is still unknown.

Genomic DNA acted as the template from which TCR beta VDJ combination and CDR3 sequence profiling were carried out. TCRdb reanalysed the reads using MiXCR and keeps one entry per CDR3 protein. The table includes 90,000 to 130,000 distinct CDR3 sequences, less than 65% detected once. This clonotype was sampled from a human donor in good health, serving as a control. Material: sorted CD4+, CD8+, or CD8+CD57+ T cells (not recorded which) from PBMCs.

In DNA, the CDR3 is TGTGCCAGCAGCCCCCCCGGGACAGGGATAAGCAATCAGCCCCAGCATTTT. Translating gives CASSPPGTGISNQPQHF. This chain joins TRBV11-1 and TRBJ1-5; 9 bases align to TRBD1. The germline V gene has CDR1 SGHAT and CDR2 FQDESV (reference sequence). The CDR3 is made up of 17 amino acids. The ends lost 5 bases at V and 1 base at J; junction bases unmatched: 9.